The present T cell receptor (beta chain) was sequenced within a study of beta chain features in type 1 diabetes (dated 2018 in TCRdb). For the study in its entirety: Mean age, gender distribution, total cell number and subset yield were not different between patients and healthy donors. Regulatory and stem cell-like memory subsets were obtained from only 8 patients and about eight healthy donors, while naive and central memory subsets were obtained from all 30 or so donors. The study compared TCRB repertoires of sorted circulating CD4+ T cell subsets between recently diagnosed type 1 diabetes patients and matched healthy donors. Across all samples, about 110 million sorted cells were examined, and cell number per subset correlated strongly with RNA yield.

Compared with germline, V lacks 1 base and J lacks 6 bases; bases without a gene match: 7. Per the germline V gene, LGHNA is the CDR1 and YSLEER is the CDR2. The cysteine opens and the phenylalanine closes a CDR3 of 15 amino acids. The only DNA kept is the CDR3, 45 bases in frame from the first base. With respect to this clone: The antigen this receptor binds is unknown. Qualities for individual bases were not recorded, and no much larger clone is one base off.

Each donor gave one peripheral blood draw, around 100 mL on average, collected into heparinised tubes. A BD FACSAria II was used to sort naive, central memory, regulatory and stem cell-like memory CD4+ T cells with a panel that included CD45RO, CCR7, CD25, CD127, CD95 and CD27. All sorted populations exceeded 95% purity. PBMCs were isolated right away by Lymphoprep density gradient centrifugation and were stained directly, without culture. Samples were stained and sorted in pairs, with one healthy donor and one patient per experiment, so that batch effects were minimized. Points the paper makes about the study in general: Shorter templates might be favored by PCR, yet because patient and control samples were amplified and corrected together, any such skew would affect both groups equally. Because cDNA was sequenced instead of genomic DNA, activated cells with high expression could be over-represented, although the groups did not differ in activation or CD3 levels. Type 1 diabetes patients showed a moderate but significant shortening of TCRB CDR3 length in all four CD4+ subsets. At VDJ recombination sites, patients with type 1 diabetes made fewer insertions and deleted more nucleotides, a pattern implying thymic rearrangement abnormalities. Naive, central memory and regulatory TCRB repertoires appeared more similar among patients than among healthy donors. Because small numbers of individuals were included in the HLA sub-analyses, any influence of HLA type on TCRB rearrangement was left unresolved.

The entire amount of isolated RNA was reverse transcribed using the High Capacity cDNA Reverse Transcription Kit, so the sequenced TCRB transcripts were expressed ones. Naive, central memory and regulatory T cell samples underwent deep immunoSEQ sequencing, averaging around 4 million total reads per sample. Sorted cells were lysed in RLT buffer and RNA was extracted with DNase-treated RNeasy Micro or Mini kits, depending on cell number. Each cell subset was processed on its own to prevent cross-contamination, while patient and healthy donor samples were processed together. The immunoSEQ multiplex PCR was used to amplify TCRB sequences from cDNA, generating 87-bp fragments that spanned the CDR3 region. The amplicons were sequenced using the Illumina HiSeq platform. For the original study's pipeline: Synthetic template baselines were used to correct PCR bias computationally, reads within Hamming distance 2 were collapsed, and singletons that could not be merged were discarded. Reads were aligned to IMGT to assign V, D and J genes, CDR3 length, and insertions or deletions at six rearrangement sites. Clonotype counts were normalized to sorted cell number within each subset before computing true diversity and Gini coefficients with the tcR R package. The overlap coefficient, calculated on TCRB nucleotide sequences, was used to quantify repertoire sharing. As a proxy for the pre-selection repertoire, out-of-frame TCRB sequences from naive cells were analyzed. TCRdb retrieved this table from immuneACCESS and kept in-frame rearrangements only. Not all clones are present; in checked studies, unresolved V genes account for under half, and no reason is known for the remainder. V and J calls and clone size are copied from that table; D and trimming were computed from the DNA. Here the sample has roughly 260,000 clones; under 13% occur a single time. Of the sample, about 0.018% is held by the ten largest clones.

This TCR derives from a man aged 25-45 years with type 1 diabetes. Sequencing was carried out using naive CD4+ T cells from blood. What the cell subset or site label conveys for this sample: true naive CD4+ T cells. Recombination joined TRBV4-3 with TRBJ2-7, with 9 bases matching TRBD1. The DNA sequence is TGCGCCAGCAGCCAAGTGACAGGGGGAGGGGGCGAGCAGTACTTC. This gives the protein CASSQVTGGGGEQYF.